There are many counts of the clone carrying this T cell receptor (beta chain). For Graves' hyperthyroidism to be stable, ophthalmopathy could not progress within 18 months. Recently diagnosed hyperthyroidism of less than 2 months' duration affected patients aged 18 to 65. Diagnostic decisions used clinical symptoms, serum thyroxine and TRAb, thyroid ultrasound and orbital computed tomography. V lost 1 base, J lost 8 bases, and 7 bases lay in between. The CDR3 runs to 12 residues. The germline V gene encodes CDR1 SGHAT and CDR2 FQNNGV. Amplified TCR beta CDR3 regions derived from RNA transcripts. The HTBI primer set served for first-round RT-PCR of the TCR CDR3. In TCRdb, the multiplex PCR reads were re-called with MiXCR into one record per CDR3 protein. The sample has about 590,000 distinct CDR3 sequences, around 16% seen once. The sample is drawn from a study of T cells in Graves' hyperthyroidism and ophthalmopathy. Study overall: Peripheral blood was secured at the point of initial diagnosis, before any treatment.

The sequence came from a woman aged 25 to 39 with Graves' hyperthyroidism. The sample was blood. This chain uses TRBV11-2 with TRBJ2-3, with a weak D call TRBD2 (5 bases). The CDR3 loop reads CASSLARGTQYF. CDR3 in DNA: TGTGCCAGCAGCTTAGCACGGGGTACGCAGTATTTT.